This entry lists 20 T cell receptor beta chains sequenced from one sample in a study of T cell responses to AZD1222 COVID-19 vaccine. Sequencing used immunoSEQ multiplex PCR; TCRdb keeps in-frame clones, though not all of them. The data contain 100,000 or so clones, approximately 87% of them singletons. The material was peripheral blood, obtained 28 days after the second AZD1222 dose. All receptors derive from an adult who received the AZD1222 COVID-19 vaccine.

This chain links TRBV30 with TRBJ2-7; D may be TRBD1 or TRBD2 (5 bases each). Trimming took off 7 bases at V and 3 bases at J, with 13 bases between the two ends. Germline values: CDR1 GTSNPN, CDR2 SVGIG (reference sequence). The CDR3 length is 12 residues. In DNA form, the CDR3 reads TGTGCCTCTTCGGGACGGTTCTACGAGCAGTACTTC. It translates to CASSGRFYEQYF.

CDR3 sequence: CASSLRQLSSTDTQYF. The CDR3 DNA sequence: TGCGCCAGCAGCCTCCGACAGCTTTCTAGCACAGATACGCAGTATTTT. The chain employs TRBV5-1 and TRBJ2-3; tentative D call: TRBD1 (5 bases). The CDR3 contains 16 residues. The V gene's germline CDR1 is SGHRS and CDR2 YFSETQ. The V end was cut by 4 bases, the J end by 0 bases, with 15 bases between.

This chain links TRBV6-6 with TRBJ1-5; 9 bases are a match to TRBD1. Trimming cost V 5 bases and J 0 bases; bases outside gene matches: 8. The CDR3 spans 17 residues. Germline assignment: CDR1 MNHNY and CDR2 SVGAGI (reference sequence). CDR3 sequence: CASSHDRGAISNQPQHF. The CDR3 region has the DNA TGTGCCAGCAGTCACGACAGGGGGGCGATTAGCAATCAGCCCCAGCATTTT.

This clone was found a few times. The V call is TRBV30, the J call TRBJ1-3, with D possibly TRBD1 on 6 matching bases. In germline, CDR1 is GTSNPN, CDR2 SVGIG (reference sequence). The CDR3 spans 13 residues. The V end was cut by 3 bases, the J end by 4 bases, with 10 bases between. As DNA, the CDR3 is TGTGCCTGGAGGGGGGACAACGGAAACACCATATATTTT. Protein product: CAWRGDNGNTIYF. The full variable domain, rest sourced from reference TRBV30 and TRBJ1-3, is SQTIHQWPATLVQPVGSPLSLECTVEGTSNPNLYWYRQAAGRGLQLLFYSVGIGQISSEVPQNLSASRPQDRQFILSSKKLLLSDSGFYLCAWRGDNGNTIYFGEGSWLTVV.

This chain uses TRBV11-2 with TRBJ1-3; TRBD1 matches at 7 bases. The CDR3 has 15 amino acids. Germline V gene lookup returns CDR1 SGHAT and CDR2 FQNNGV. J gave up 4 bases and V 5 bases, and 8 bases lay outside the gene matches. CDR3 protein: CASSKLGTAGNTIYF. DNA for the CDR3: TGTGCCAGCAGCAAGCTCGGGACAGCCGGAAACACCATATATTTT. The variable domain in full, with the rest retrieved from reference TRBV11-2 and TRBJ1-3, is EAGVAQSPRYKIIEKRQSVAFWCNPISGHATLYWYQQILGQGPKLLIQFQNNGVVDDSQLPKDRFSAERLKGVDSTLKIQPAKLEDSAVYLCASSKLGTAGNTIYFGEGSWLTVV.

The rearrangement joins TRBV19 to TRBJ2-2; 11 nucleotides agree with TRBD1. CDR3 length: 17 residues. Trimming at V came to 3 bases and at J to 0 bases, leaving 3 bases not matched to a gene. CDR1 is LNHDA, CDR2 SQIVND, per germline (reference sequence). The DNA for the CDR3 is TGTGCCAGTAGTATGGACAGGGGGCTTCCGAACACCGGGGAGCTGTTTTTT. Its translation is CASSMDRGLPNTGELFF.

The V gene is TRBV19, the J gene TRBJ2-1; 7 bases are a match to TRBD2. V was pared by 10 bases and J by 7 bases, with 13 bases of the junction left unmatched. The CDR3 consists of 14 residues. The V gene's germline CDR1 is LNHDA and CDR2 SQIVND (reference sequence). CDR3 DNA: TGTGCCACCCTACCGGCGGGAGTGGGGAATGAGCAGTTCTTC. Its protein product is CATLPAGVGNEQFF.

The rearrangement links TRBV12-3 or TRBV12-4 to TRBJ2-7, with D unclear. The CDR3 spans 13 residues. Trimming cost V 4 bases and J 4 bases, with 11 bases left between them. CDR3: CASSSTLAYEQYF. DNA for the CDR3: TGTGCCAGCAGTTCGACATTAGCTTACGAGCAGTACTTC.

The genes are TRBV15 and TRBJ2-1; D unresolved. The CDR3 spans 18 residues. Germline CDR1 is LNHNV and CDR2 is YYDKDF (reference sequence). V was pared by 0 bases and J by 5 bases, with 20 bases between. As DNA, the CDR3 is TGTGCCACCAGCAGAGATCCGAGGAGTGTAGGTTTCCACAATGAGCAGTTCTTC. Its protein is CATSRDPRSVGFHNEQFF.

This clone was seen a handful of times. The chain couples TRBV5-1 to TRBJ2-1, with 8 bases aligning to TRBD2. Germline CDR1 reads SGHRS; CDR2 reads YFSETQ. The CDR3 has 15 amino acids. The junction had 7 bases not matched to a gene; V was cut back by 4 bases and J by 4 bases. CDR3 sequence reads: CASSPQRGIYNEQFF. The DNA for the CDR3 is TGCGCCAGCAGCCCCCAGCGGGGGATTTACAATGAGCAGTTCTTC.

The CDR3 DNA reads TGTGCCAGCAGCCAAGAAAAGGGGGCCCGCAGGTACTTC. Amino acid sequence: CASSQEKGARRYF. The V call is TRBV4-2, the J call TRBJ2-7; 7 nucleotides match TRBD1. Germline values: CDR1 LGHNA, CDR2 YNFKEQ. This CDR3 is built from 13 residues. The ends lost 0 bases at V and 12 bases at J; junction bases unmatched: 8.

The chain recombines TRBV9 with TRBJ2-7, with unresolved D. This CDR3 comprises 14 residues. V lost 1 base to trimming and J lost 2 bases, with 10 bases between them. Germline CDR1 SGDLS, CDR2 YYNGEE. CDR3 sequence reads: CASSVSWLAYEQYF. CDR3 DNA: TGTGCCAGCAGCGTATCTTGGCTAGCCTACGAGCAGTACTTC.

DNA for the CDR3: TGTGCCAGCAGCCAAGATTTAACAACTGGGGACGATGAGCAGTACTTC. Protein product: CASSQDLTTGDDEQYF. This chain links TRBV3-1 (or the pseudogene TRBV3-2) with TRBJ2-7; D might be TRBD1 or TRBD2, each matching 5 bases. The CDR3 is 16 residues long. V lost 0 bases and J lost 7, with 19 bases in between. Germline CDR1 is LGHDT and CDR2 is YNNKEL (reference sequence).

The chain recombines TRBV7-3 with TRBJ2-3, with a weak D call TRBD1 (5 bases). Germline CDR1 and CDR2: SGHTA and FQGTGA. Between the trimmed V and J ends, which lost 5 bases and 2 bases, there was a span of 11 bases. This CDR3 region has 14 residues. In nucleotides, the CDR3 is TGTGCCAGCAGCGACAGCGCTGCCACAGATACGCAGTATTTT. Protein: CASSDSAATDTQYF.

The chain is built from TRBV20-1 and TRBJ2-7, with D tentatively TRBD2 (6 bases). V dropped 5 bases and J dropped 4 bases, with 6 bases sitting between them. The CDR3 spans 10 residues. Germline V gene data show CDR1 as DFQATT and CDR2 as SNEGSKA (reference sequence). CDR3 residues: CSAGRYEQYF. DNA for the CDR3: TGCAGTGCTGGGAGGTACGAGCAGTACTTC.

CDR3 in DNA: TGCAGCGTTGGGGGGACAGGGGCAGGTGAGCAGTACTTC. Amino acids: CSVGGTGAGEQYF. J is TRBJ2-7 and V is TRBV29-1, with 10 bases lining up with TRBD1. Unmatched junction bases numbered 7, after V lost 4 bases and J lost 7 bases. This CDR3 contains 13 residues. Germline V lookup: CDR1 SQVTM, CDR2 ANQGSEA.

The rearrangement links TRBV18 to TRBJ1-1; D ambiguous. Germline V lookup: CDR1 KGHSH, CDR2 LQKENI. This CDR3 comprises 15 residues. Trimming left V 6 bases short and J 2 bases short, with 16 bases between. The CDR3 DNA reads as TGTGCCAGCTCGAATTCCCCGGGAGATAACACTGAAGCTTTCTTT. Translation: CASSNSPGDNTEAFF.

The CDR3 region is CASSFGDRGFNGYTF. The CDR3 DNA is TGTGCCAGCAGCTTTGGGGACAGGGGATTTAATGGCTACACCTTC. This rearrangement joins TRBV5-4 to TRBJ1-2; the match to TRBD1 covers 10 bases. After removal of 2 bases from V and 6 bases from J, the junction contained 7 bases not matched to a gene. The length of the CDR3 is 15 residues. Germline CDR1 SGHNT, CDR2 YYREEE (reference sequence).

The chain employs TRBV5-1 and TRBJ1-1, with D possibly matching TRBD1 (5 bases). Germline V gene lookup returns CDR1 SGHRS and CDR2 YFSETQ. The CDR3 spans 14 residues. V lost 4 bases and J lost 10, with 20 bases in between. The CDR3 DNA follows: TGCGCCAGCAGCCCGGAGGGGCAGACCTGGGGAGCTTTCTTT. Translating gives CASSPEGQTWGAFF.

This chain uses TRBV19 with TRBJ1-3; 10 nucleotides line up with TRBD1. V gave up 3 bases and J gave up 2 bases; unmatched junction bases: 10. CDR1 LNHDA and CDR2 SQIVND come from the germline V gene (reference sequence). This CDR3 is built from 18 residues. For the CDR3, the DNA is TGTGCCAGTAGTATCCAGCGACAGGGGGCTGTAACTGGAAACACCATATATTTT. As protein: CASSIQRQGAVTGNTIYF.